The 21 T cell receptor beta chains below all came from one sample that was sequenced in a study of blood T cells in healthy people across ages. A sample-barcoded 5' primer and a J-beta primer mix were used in a second PCR of roughly 7 to 11 cycles. TCRdb recomputed calls from the 5' RACE reads with MiXCR, one row per CDR3 protein. Here the sample spans roughly 1,700,000 distinct CDR3 sequences, under 30% being singletons. Specimen: blood. The receptors derive from a woman in her 30s in good health.

This sequence joins TRBV4-2 and TRBJ2-1, with a possible D match to TRBD2 (6 bases). This CDR3 has 16 residues. The germline CDR1 and CDR2 sequences are LGHNA and YNFKEQ. Trimming removed 4 bases from V and 4 bases from J, with 17 bases in between. CDR3 sequence reads: CASSRALAGRYNEQFF. The DNA for the CDR3 is TGTGCCAGCAGCCGTGCCCTTGCGGGGAGGTACAATGAGCAGTTCTTC.

To note about this clonotype: A junction boundary mismatches the germline segment, possibly from a read error. V and J are TRBV5-1 and TRBJ2-7, with 8 bases identical to TRBD1. The CDR3 runs to 16 residues. The V gene's germline CDR1 is SGHRS and CDR2 YFSETQ. CDR3 sequence (DNA): TGCGCCGGCAGCTTTGGAGCAGGGGGCCCTCAGGGCGAGCAGTACTTC. Protein sequence: CAGSFGAGGPQGEQYF.

The sample holds a few counts of this clonotype. The V gene is TRBV9, the J gene TRBJ2-1; D uncertain. V was shortened by 0 bases and J by 10 bases, with 5 bases between the two germline ends. CDR1 is SGDLS and CDR2 is YYNGEE in the germline V gene. This CDR3 has 11 amino acids. The CDR3 sequence is CASSVEAEQFF. CDR3 bases: TGTGCCAGCAGCGTAGAGGCAGAGCAGTTCTTC.

The V call is TRBV29-1, the J call TRBJ1-1; no clear D gene. Germline CDR1 reads SQVTM; CDR2 reads ANQGSEA. Trimming removed 4 bases at V and 4 bases at J, with 7 bases between. The CDR3 sequence is 11 residues long. The CDR3 bases are TGCAGCGTTGCCGGGGTCACTGAAGCTTTCTTT. This translates into CSVAGVTEAFF.

This clonotype was counted ten times or more. The chain is built from TRBV5-1 and TRBJ2-7, with 7 bases that match TRBD1. V was pared by 1 base and J by 1 base, with 5 bases of the junction left unmatched. CDR1 is SGHRS and CDR2 is YFSETQ in the germline V gene. The CDR3 loop spans 15 amino acids. The CDR3 spells CASSLPGTASYEQYF. The CDR3 DNA reads TGCGCCAGCAGCTTGCCTGGGACAGCATCCTACGAGCAGTACTTC.

This clonotype was picked up a small number of times. The chain links TRBV7-9 to TRBJ1-1; 8 bases are a match to TRBD1. Trimming took 3 bases from V and 5 from J; bases not matched to a gene: 8. This CDR3 comprises 15 residues. Germline CDR1 SEHNR, CDR2 FQNEAQ (reference sequence). The CDR3 is CASSFDQGAPTEAFF. CDR3 DNA sequence: TGTGCCAGCAGCTTTGATCAGGGGGCGCCGACTGAAGCTTTCTTT.

The genes are TRBV7-2 and TRBJ2-1; D possibly uses TRBD1 or TRBD2 (6 bases each). The CDR3 spans 16 residues. The germline gives CDR1 SGHTA, CDR2 FQGNSA. Trimming shortened V by 5 bases and J by 0 bases, and 14 bases separated the two germline ends. As DNA, the CDR3 is TGTGCCAGCAGCAAGAGGGGGGCGAGCTCCTACAATGAGCAGTTCTTC. Residues: CASSKRGASSYNEQFF. The full variable domain, completed using reference TRBV7-2 and TRBJ2-1, is GAGVSQSPSNKVTEKGKDVELRCDPISGHTALYWYRQSLGQGLEFLIYFQGNSAPDKSGLPSDRFSAERTGGSVSTLTIQRTQQEDSAVYLCASSKRGASSYNEQFFGPGTRLTVL.

Notes on this clonotype: Just one base apart from a much larger clone, this may be a read error. The chain employs TRBV7-2 and TRBJ2-7; D is possibly TRBD2 (5 bases). Germline values: CDR1 SGHTA, CDR2 FQGNSA. This CDR3 has 15 amino acids. V was shortened by 5 bases and J by 0 bases, with 14 bases between the two germline ends. CDR3 nucleotides: TGTGCCAGCAGCGTAGACGGCGGGCGCTCCTACGAGCAGTACTTC. Protein product: CASSVDGGRSYEQYF.

The genes are TRBV12-5 and TRBJ2-3; D gene unclear. V lost 3 bases, J lost 2 bases, and 3 bases lay in between. CDR1 is LGHNT, CDR2 FRNRAP, per germline. The CDR3 runs to 12 residues. CDR3 amino acids: CASGFYTDTQYF. The CDR3 nucleotides are TGTGCTAGTGGTTTCTACACAGATACGCAGTATTTT.

The rearrangement uses TRBV20-1 and TRBJ2-1; 12 bases line up with TRBD2. J was trimmed by 6 bases and V by 6 bases; bases with no gene match: 6. The CDR3 has 14 residues. Germline lookup yields CDR1 DFQATT and CDR2 SNEGSKA (reference sequence). CDR3: CSARTSGDLNEQFF. The CDR3 DNA reads as TGCAGTGCAAGGACTAGCGGGGACCTCAATGAGCAGTTCTTC.

This clonotype came up a few times. V gene TRBV25-1 combines with J gene TRBJ2-5, with TRBD1 identical over 8 bases. J gave up 4 bases and V 4 bases, and 8 bases lay outside the gene matches. From germline, CDR1 is MGHDK and CDR2 SYGVNS. This CDR3 is 15 amino acids long. The CDR3 loop reads CASSVTGGSGETQYF. The CDR3 coding sequence is TGTGCCAGCAGTGTTACAGGGGGGAGCGGAGAGACCCAGTACTTC.

The chain recombines TRBV6-5 with TRBJ1-6; D remains unclear. This CDR3 has 14 amino acids. V lost 0 bases and J lost 7, with 7 bases in between. The germline V gene encodes CDR1 MNHEY and CDR2 SVGAGI. Here the CDR3 reads CASSYSVRNSPLHF. The CDR3 DNA sequence: TGTGCCAGCAGTTACTCGGTTAGGAATTCACCCCTCCACTTT.

This clonotype has at least ten counts. The chain joins TRBV10-3 to TRBJ2-1; weak D call: TRBD1 (6 bases). This CDR3 spans 14 amino acids. V dropped 7 bases and J dropped 0 bases, with 10 bases sitting between them. Germline V gene lookup returns CDR1 ENHRY and CDR2 SYGVKD. The chain's CDR3 is CAIKDSSSYNEQFF. The CDR3 bases are TGTGCCATCAAGGACAGTAGCTCCTACAATGAGCAGTTCTTC.

This clonotype turned up a few times. The rearrangement links TRBV29-1 to TRBJ2-1; D is undetermined. The V end was cut by 3 bases, the J end by 1 base, with 7 bases between. This CDR3 has 13 amino acids. Germline V gene sequence: CDR1 SQVTM, CDR2 ANQGSEA. This chain's CDR3 is CSVDERSYNEQFF. CDR3 in DNA: TGCAGCGTTGATGAGCGTTCCTACAATGAGCAGTTCTTC.

Only a few counts were recorded for this clonotype. The V and J genes are TRBV20-1 and TRBJ1-1; D remains ambiguous. Germline loops: CDR1 DFQATT, CDR2 SNEGSKA (reference sequence). CDR3 length: 13 amino acids. V dropped 0 bases and J dropped 5 bases, with 10 bases sitting between them. The CDR3 DNA follows: TGCAGTGCTAGAGATCTGCGGCGGACTGAAGCTTTCTTT. This gives the protein CSARDLRRTEAFF.

This clonotype was found a few times. This rearrangement joins TRBV20-1 to TRBJ2-1; D gene uncertain. The CDR3 loop spans 12 amino acids. V lost 0 bases and J lost 6, with 6 bases in between. Germline-derived CDR1 and CDR2 are DFQATT and SNEGSKA (reference sequence). This CDR3 reads CSAREVFNEQFF. The CDR3 DNA sequence: TGCAGTGCTAGAGAGGTGTTCAATGAGCAGTTCTTC.

This chain links TRBV6-2 or TRBV6-3 with TRBJ2-7; D might be TRBD1 (6 bases). Trimming removed 4 bases from V and 7 bases from J, with 20 bases in between. The CDR3 length is 15 residues. Germline values: CDR1 MNHEY, CDR2 SVGEGT. CDR3 region: CASSSDWTASNEQYF. CDR3 DNA sequence: TGTGCCAGCAGTTCCGACTGGACAGCTTCAAATGAGCAGTACTTC.

This chain links TRBV28 with TRBJ1-2, with 7 positions matching TRBD1. Germline V gene data show CDR1 as MDHEN and CDR2 as SYDVKM. This CDR3 has 14 residues. V was clipped by 2 bases and J by 7 bases; unmatched bases: 7. The DNA for the CDR3 is TGTGCCAGCAGTTTACAACAGGGGAGGGGTGGCTACACCTTC. Encoded protein: CASSLQQGRGGYTF.

In this sample, this clonotype turned up a few times. This chain's CDR3 is CASSQAGTGSDQPQHF. The CDR3 coding sequence is TGTGCCAGCAGCCAAGCGGGCACAGGGAGCGACCAGCCCCAGCATTTT. V gene TRBV7-8 combines with J gene TRBJ1-5, with D tentatively TRBD1 (6 bases). This CDR3 region has 16 residues. Germline CDR1 reads SGHVS; CDR2 reads FQNEAQ. The V and J ends lost 5 bases and 7 bases respectively, with 21 bases between them.

This clonotype was counted only a few times. The chain uses TRBV20-1 and TRBJ2-1; D is uncertain. V was cut by 0 bases and J by 7 bases, with 7 bases left in between. The CDR3 spans 12 residues. Germline V CDR1 and CDR2: DFQATT, SNEGSKA (reference sequence). CDR3 region: CSARDFANEQFF. CDR3 nucleotides: TGCAGTGCTAGAGATTTCGCAAATGAGCAGTTCTTC.

The gene calls are TRBV12-3 or TRBV12-4 and TRBJ1-1; D is undetermined. This CDR3 is 13 amino acids long. Trimming pared 8 bases from V and 1 base from J, leaving 11 bases between. The CDR3 loop reads CASGSPGNTEAFF. Written as DNA, the CDR3 is TGTGCCAGCGGATCCCCCGGGAACACTGAAGCTTTCTTT.